This T cell receptor beta chain was found in a study of STAT3 mutations in large granular lymphocyte leukemia. Overall study context: Canonical activating STAT3 mutations were detected in roughly half of the longitudinally sequenced T-LGLL patients. The study's findings and limits: Treatment regimens differed across patients between samplings. Clonal expansion was inferred from samples taken at other timepoints. At least one immunodominant TCR beta clonotype appeared in every T-cell large granular lymphocyte leukemia patient.

The V and J ends lost 2 bases and 3 bases respectively, with 11 bases between them. The germline V gene has CDR1 KGHSH and CDR2 LQKENI. CDR3 length: 14 residues. Method: immunoSEQ multiplex PCR; TCRdb's copy keeps in-frame clones and lacks some. The sample records about 15,000 clones, 80% to 95% being singletons. Concerning this clone itself: Its specificity is not known.

The sequence derives from a woman between 45 and 60 years old with T-cell large granular lymphocyte leukemia. Some clones in this sample may be carry-over from other donors' samples. The rearrangement uses TRBV18 and TRBJ2-7; maybe TRBD1 (5 bases). Sequencing was performed on peripheral blood mononuclear cells. The CDR3 nucleotides read TGTGCCAGCTCACCAGTTAGGGGTAGCTACGAGCAGTACTTC. Translating gives CASSPVRGSYEQYF.